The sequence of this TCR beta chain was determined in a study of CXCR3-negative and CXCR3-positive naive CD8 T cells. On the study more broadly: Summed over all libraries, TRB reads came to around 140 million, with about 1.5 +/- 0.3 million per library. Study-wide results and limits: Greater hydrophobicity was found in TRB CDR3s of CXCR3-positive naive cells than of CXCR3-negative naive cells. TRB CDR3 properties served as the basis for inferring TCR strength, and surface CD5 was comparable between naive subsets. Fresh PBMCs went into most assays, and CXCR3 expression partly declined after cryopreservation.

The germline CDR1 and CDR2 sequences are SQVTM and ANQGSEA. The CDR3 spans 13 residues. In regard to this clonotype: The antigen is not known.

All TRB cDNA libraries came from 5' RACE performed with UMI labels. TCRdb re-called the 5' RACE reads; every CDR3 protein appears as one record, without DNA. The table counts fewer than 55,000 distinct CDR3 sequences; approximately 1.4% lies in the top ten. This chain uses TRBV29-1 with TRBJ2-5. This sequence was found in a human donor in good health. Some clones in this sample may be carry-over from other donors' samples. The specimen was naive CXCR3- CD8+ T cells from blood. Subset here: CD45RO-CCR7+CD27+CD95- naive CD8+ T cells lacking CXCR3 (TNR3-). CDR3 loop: CSVDEGIQETQYF.